This T cell receptor (beta chain) was observed in a study of CXCR3-negative and CXCR3-positive naive CD8 T cells (dated by TCRdb to between 2018 and 2021). Context from the whole study: About 135 million TRB reads were obtained in total, roughly 1.5 +/- 0.3 million reads per library. The diversity and physicochemical repertoire analyses included 11 donors pooled from two independent experiments. TRBV-TRBJ cluster analysis included naive subsets from 5 donors and memory cells from 3 donors.

From cysteine to phenylalanine, the CDR3 is 17 amino acids long. No DNA was logged. Data came from a NextSeq 550. The Human TCR Profiling Kit (MiLaboratory) was used to prepare UMI-labeled 5' RACE TRB cDNA libraries. The full amount of extracted RNA was used for cDNA synthesis, and the full amount of resulting cDNA was used for PCR amplification. Libraries were prepared in parallel with an identical number of PCR cycles. Per the source publication's procedure: About 50,000 +/- 10,000 unique UMI-labeled TRB cDNA molecules per library were extracted with MIGEC and MiXCR, with at least two reads per UMI required. On average, roughly 40,000 +/- 10,000 functional in-frame TRB CDR3 nucleotide clonotypes lacking stop codons were found per library. After downsampling to 5000 UMI-labeled TRB molecules per sample, diversity metrics such as normalized Shannon-Wiener and Chao1 were calculated in VDJtools. VDJtools was used to calculate clonotype-size-weighted physicochemical properties of the central five CDR3 residues, namely interaction energy, strength, volume and Kidera factor 4. Based on TCRdb reprocessing of the reads, there is one entry per CDR3 protein sequence, and DNA is missing. The V and J calls reflect TCRdb's pipeline rather than the authors' work. The table for this sample shows 100,000 to 150,000 distinct CDR3 sequences. In total, the top ten clones hold around 0.27% of the sample.

For each CD8+ T cell subset, flow sorting was done in triplicate, and a few hundred thousand cells per subset went directly into RLT lysis buffer. Naive CD8+ T cells were defined stringently as CD45RO-CCR7+CD27+CD95- to exclude memory contaminants. Peripheral blood mononuclear cells were isolated from buffy coats by standard density gradient centrifugation. A FACSAria III was used to flow-sort naive CXCR3-negative and CXCR3-positive CD8+ T cells. Total RNA was extracted from sorted cells with an RNeasy Mini Kit. What the authors observed across the whole study: Because surface CD5, which has been linked to self-reactivity in mice, was comparable between naive subsets, TCR interaction strength was also inferred from TRB CDR3 physicochemical properties. Comparably high repertoire diversity was found in both naive subsets, whereas much lower repertoire diversity was found in memory CD8+ T cells. Similar TRBV-TRBJ usage was shown by naive CXCR3-negative and CXCR3-positive cells from the same donor, whereas distinct patterns were shown by memory cells. Compared with CXCR3-negative naive cells, CXCR3-positive naive cells had TRB CDR3s with higher hydrophobicity (lower Kidera factor 4), lower energy, and higher strength and volume indices. CXCR3 expression partially decreased after cryopreservation, so most assays used freshly isolated PBMCs.

Comments on this clonotype: The antigen this receptor binds is unknown.

Material: naive CXCR3- CD8+ T cells from blood. Reading the label with the study, this specimen's cell subset or site is: CD45RO-CCR7+CD27+CD95- naive CD8+ T cells lacking CXCR3 (TNR3-). The TCR originated in a human donor in good health. Some clones in this sample may be carry-over from other donors' samples. Here the chain combines TRBV12-3 or TRBV12-4 and TRBJ2-1; lacking DNA, the TRBD1 call made by TCRdb goes unchecked. CDR3 sequence: CASSTSDRGNPYNEQFF.